This TCR beta chain was sequenced in a study of blood T cell repertoires in COVID-19. Original methodology: For nucleated cells, counts were estimated from reference gene primer amplification. Using immunoSEQ multiplex PCR, the repertoire was profiled, and TCRdb retains in-frame clones only, with some absent. From that table come the V and J calls and clone size; the DNA was used to work out D and trimming. The sample carries over 150,000 clones, approximately 73% recorded once. The CDR3 is 13 residues long. The V gene lost 1 base and the J gene lost 8 bases, with 9 bases spanning the gap. Germline loops: CDR1 SEHNR, CDR2 FQNEAQ (reference sequence).

The source of this sequence is a woman aged 80 or over with acute or convalescent COVID-19. Material: peripheral blood. The chain uses TRBV7-9 and TRBJ1-3; unclear D gene. This chain's CDR3 is CASSLGPGDTIYF. The CDR3 nucleotides read TGTGCCAGCAGCTTAGGGCCCGGGGACACCATATATTTT.